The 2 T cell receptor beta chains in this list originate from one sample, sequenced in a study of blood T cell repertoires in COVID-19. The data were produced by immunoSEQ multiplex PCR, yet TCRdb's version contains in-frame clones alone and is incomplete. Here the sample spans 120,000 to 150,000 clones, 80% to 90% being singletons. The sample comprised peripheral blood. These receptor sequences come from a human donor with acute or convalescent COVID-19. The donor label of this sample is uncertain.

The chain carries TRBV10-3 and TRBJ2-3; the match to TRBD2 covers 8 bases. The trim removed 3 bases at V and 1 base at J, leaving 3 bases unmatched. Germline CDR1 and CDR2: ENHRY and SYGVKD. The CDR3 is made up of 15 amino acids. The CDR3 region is CAISESSGRTDTQYF. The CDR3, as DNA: TGTGCCATCAGTGAATCTAGCGGGCGCACAGATACGCAGTATTTT.

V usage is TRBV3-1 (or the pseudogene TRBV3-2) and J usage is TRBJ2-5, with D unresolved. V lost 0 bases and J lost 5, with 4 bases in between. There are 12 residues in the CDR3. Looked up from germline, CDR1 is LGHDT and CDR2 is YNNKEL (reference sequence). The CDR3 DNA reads TGTGCCAGCAGCCAAGATCAGGAGACCCAGTACTTC. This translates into CASSQDQETQYF.